In this sample, the clone carrying this T cell receptor beta chain turned up a few times. No antigen is known for it. The entry originates in a study of T cells in Graves' hyperthyroidism and ophthalmopathy. Germline V gene sequence: CDR1 WSHSY, CDR2 SAAADI. Unmatched junction bases numbered 5, after V lost 1 base and J lost 2 bases. This CDR3 has 15 residues. Authors of the study amplified TCR beta CDR3 regions from RNA transcripts. Researchers ran a first-round RT-PCR on the TCR CDR3 using the HTBI primer set. TCRdb re-analysed the multiplex PCR reads in MiXCR, keeping a single row per CDR3 protein. The data show almost 500,000 distinct CDR3 sequences, 22% seen once. Points from the study as a whole: Most clonotypes expanded in thyroid above 0.001 were likewise present in blood.

The chain has TRBV10-2 and TRBJ2-7; TRBD2 aligns across 7 bases. The TCR was taken from a woman between 65 and 79 years old with Graves' ophthalmopathy. The specimen sequenced was blood. In DNA, the CDR3 is TGCGCCAGCAGTGAGTGGCGGGAGTCCGCCTACGAGCAGTACTTC. This translates into CASSEWRESAYEQYF.